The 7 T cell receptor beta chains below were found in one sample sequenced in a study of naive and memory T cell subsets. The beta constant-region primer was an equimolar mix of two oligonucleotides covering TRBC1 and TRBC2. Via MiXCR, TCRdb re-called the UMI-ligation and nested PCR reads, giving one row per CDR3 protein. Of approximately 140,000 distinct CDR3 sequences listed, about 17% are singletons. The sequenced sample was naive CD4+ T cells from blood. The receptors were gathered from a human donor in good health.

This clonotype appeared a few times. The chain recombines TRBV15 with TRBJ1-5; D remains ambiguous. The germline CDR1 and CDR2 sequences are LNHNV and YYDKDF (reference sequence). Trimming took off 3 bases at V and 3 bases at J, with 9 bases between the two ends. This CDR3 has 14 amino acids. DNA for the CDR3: TGTGCCACCAGCAGGTCCTACATCAATCAGCCCCAGCATTTT. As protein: CATSRSYINQPQHF.

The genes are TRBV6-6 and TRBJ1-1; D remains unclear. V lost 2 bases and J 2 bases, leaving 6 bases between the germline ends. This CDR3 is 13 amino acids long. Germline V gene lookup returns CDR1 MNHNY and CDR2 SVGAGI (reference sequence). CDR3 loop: CASSYGENTEAFF. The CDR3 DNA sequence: TGTGCCAGCAGTTACGGGGAAAACACTGAAGCTTTCTTT.

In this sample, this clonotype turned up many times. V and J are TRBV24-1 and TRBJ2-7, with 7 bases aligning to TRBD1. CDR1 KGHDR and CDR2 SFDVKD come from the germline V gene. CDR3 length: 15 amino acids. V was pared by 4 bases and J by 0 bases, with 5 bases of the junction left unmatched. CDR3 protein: CATSDGQAHSYEQYF. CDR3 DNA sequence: TGTGCCACCAGTGACGGACAGGCGCACTCCTACGAGCAGTACTTC.

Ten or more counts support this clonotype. The CDR3 reads CASSYSRSGPEQFF. CDR3 DNA sequence: TGTGCCAGCAGTTACTCGAGGTCCGGGCCCGAGCAGTTCTTC. This chain joins TRBV6-5 and TRBJ2-1; unclear D gene. Germline V lookup: CDR1 MNHEY, CDR2 SVGAGI. The germline V and J ends were trimmed by 0 bases and 10 bases, with 13 bases remaining between them. The CDR3 contains 14 residues.

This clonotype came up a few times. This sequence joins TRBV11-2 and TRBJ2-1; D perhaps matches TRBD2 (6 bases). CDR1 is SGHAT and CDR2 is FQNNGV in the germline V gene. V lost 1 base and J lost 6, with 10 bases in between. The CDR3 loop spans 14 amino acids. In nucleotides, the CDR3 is TGTGCCAGCAGCTTAGGACTAGTTGGCAATGAGCAGTTCTTC. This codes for CASSLGLVGNEQFF.

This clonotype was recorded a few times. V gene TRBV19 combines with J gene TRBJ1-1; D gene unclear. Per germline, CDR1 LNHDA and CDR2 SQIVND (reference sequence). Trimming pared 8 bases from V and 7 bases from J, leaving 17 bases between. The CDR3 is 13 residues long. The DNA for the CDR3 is TGTGCCAGTGGCCCAGACACGGCGATTGAAGCTTTCTTT. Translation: CASGPDTAIEAFF.

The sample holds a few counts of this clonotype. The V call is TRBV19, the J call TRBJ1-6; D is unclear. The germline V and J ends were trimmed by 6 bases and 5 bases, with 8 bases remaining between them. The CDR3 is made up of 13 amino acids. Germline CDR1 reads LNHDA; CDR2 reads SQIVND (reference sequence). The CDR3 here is CASSPTDNSPLHF. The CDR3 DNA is TGTGCCAGTAGCCCCACCGATAATTCACCCCTCCACTTT.